This T cell receptor (beta chain) emerged from a study of patients and donors after allogeneic stem cell transplantation. Germline V lookup: CDR1 SGHVS, CDR2 FNYEAQ. The germline V and J ends were trimmed by 3 bases and 1 base, with 15 bases remaining between them. The CDR3 loop spans 17 amino acids. TCRdb re-called the RT-PCR reads through MiXCR, storing one row per CDR3 protein. The profile shows about a million distinct CDR3 sequences, more than 15% of them singletons. The sequence was obtained from a human donor who was either an allogeneic HSCT recipient or a stem cell or donor lymphocyte infusion donor (not recorded which). It is not recorded whose cells these are; they may come from a transplant donor. The chain combines TRBV7-6 with TRBJ2-2, with D possibly matching TRBD1 (6 bases). The sequenced sample was blood, either unsorted or a sorted T cell fraction (not recorded which). DNA of the CDR3: TGTGCCAGCAGCTTCAGTACCAGGGGAAAGAACACCGGGGAGCTGTTTTTT. This codes for CASSFSTRGKNTGELFF.